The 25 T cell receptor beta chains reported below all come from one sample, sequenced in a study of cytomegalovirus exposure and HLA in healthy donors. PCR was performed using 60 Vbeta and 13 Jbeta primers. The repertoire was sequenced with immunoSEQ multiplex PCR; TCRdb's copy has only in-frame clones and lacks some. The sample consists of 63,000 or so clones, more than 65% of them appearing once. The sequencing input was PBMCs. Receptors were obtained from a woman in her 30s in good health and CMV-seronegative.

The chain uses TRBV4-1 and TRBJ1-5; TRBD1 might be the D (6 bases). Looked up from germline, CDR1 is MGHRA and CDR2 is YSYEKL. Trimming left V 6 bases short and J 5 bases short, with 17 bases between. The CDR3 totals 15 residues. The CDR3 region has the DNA TGCGCCAGCAGTGAAGGGGGAAGGGAGCATCAGCCCCAGCATTTT. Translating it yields CASSEGGREHQPQHF.

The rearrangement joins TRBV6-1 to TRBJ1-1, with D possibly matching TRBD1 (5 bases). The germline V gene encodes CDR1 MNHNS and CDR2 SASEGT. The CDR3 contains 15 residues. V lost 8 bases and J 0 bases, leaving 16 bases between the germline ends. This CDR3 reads CASAAAYRLNTEAFF. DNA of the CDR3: TGTGCCAGCGCGGCCGCGTACAGGCTGAACACTGAAGCTTTCTTT.

The CDR3 is CASSRTSVNTGELFF. The CDR3 nucleotides are TGTGCCAGCAGCCGGACTAGCGTAAACACCGGGGAGCTGTTTTTT. The J gene is TRBJ2-2, the V gene TRBV11-2; 9 positions agree with TRBD2. The CDR3 is 15 amino acids. Germline values: CDR1 SGHAT, CDR2 FQNNGV. The J segment lost 2 bases and the V segment lost 5 bases, leaving 3 bases of the junction unmatched.

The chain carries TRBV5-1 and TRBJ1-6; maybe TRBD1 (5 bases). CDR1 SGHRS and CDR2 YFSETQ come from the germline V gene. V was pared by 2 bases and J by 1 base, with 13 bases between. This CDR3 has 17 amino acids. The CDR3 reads CASSFTSAGSYNSPLHF. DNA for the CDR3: TGCGCCAGCAGCTTCACCTCTGCAGGGTCCTATAATTCACCCCTCCACTTT.

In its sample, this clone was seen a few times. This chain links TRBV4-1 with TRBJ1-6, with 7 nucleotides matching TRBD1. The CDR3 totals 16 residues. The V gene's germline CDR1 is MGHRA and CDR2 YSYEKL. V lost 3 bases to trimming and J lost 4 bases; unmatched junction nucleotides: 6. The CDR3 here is CASSQGTGQYNSPLHF. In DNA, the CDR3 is TGCGCCAGCAGCCAGGGGACGGGACAGTATAATTCACCCCTCCACTTT.

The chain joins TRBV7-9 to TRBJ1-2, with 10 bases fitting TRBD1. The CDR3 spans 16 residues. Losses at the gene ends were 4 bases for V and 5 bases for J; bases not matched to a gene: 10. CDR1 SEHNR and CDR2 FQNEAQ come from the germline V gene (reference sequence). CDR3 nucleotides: TGTGCCAGCAGCTCTCACCGGGACAGGGGTAAATATGGCTACACCTTC. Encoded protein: CASSSHRDRGKYGYTF.

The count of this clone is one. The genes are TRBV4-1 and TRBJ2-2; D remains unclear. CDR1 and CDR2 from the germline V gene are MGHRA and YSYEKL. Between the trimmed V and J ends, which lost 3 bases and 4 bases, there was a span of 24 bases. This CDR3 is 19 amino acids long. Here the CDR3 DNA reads TGCGCCAGCAGCCAGCTACGACTTAGAAGCCAGAGATCCACCGGGGAGCTGTTTTTT. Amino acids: CASSQLRLRSQRSTGELFF.

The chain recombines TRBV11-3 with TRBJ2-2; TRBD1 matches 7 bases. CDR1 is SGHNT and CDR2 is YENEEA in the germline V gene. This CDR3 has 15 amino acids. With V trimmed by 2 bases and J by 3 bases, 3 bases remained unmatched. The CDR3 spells CASSLRTGDTGELFF. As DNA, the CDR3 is TGTGCCAGCAGCTTAAGAACAGGGGACACCGGGGAGCTGTTTTTT.

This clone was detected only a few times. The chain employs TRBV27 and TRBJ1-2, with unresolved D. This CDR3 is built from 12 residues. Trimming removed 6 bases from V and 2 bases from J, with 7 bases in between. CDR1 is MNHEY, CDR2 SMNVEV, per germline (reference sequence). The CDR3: CASRQPNYGYTF. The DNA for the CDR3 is TGTGCCAGCAGACAGCCGAACTATGGCTACACCTTC.

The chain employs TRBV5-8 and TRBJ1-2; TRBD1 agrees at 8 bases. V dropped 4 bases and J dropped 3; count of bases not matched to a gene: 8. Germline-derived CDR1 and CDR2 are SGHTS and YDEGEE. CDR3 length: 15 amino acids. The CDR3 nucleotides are TGTGCCAGCAGCAAGGATGGGACAGGATACTATGGCTACACCTTC. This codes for CASSKDGTGYYGYTF.

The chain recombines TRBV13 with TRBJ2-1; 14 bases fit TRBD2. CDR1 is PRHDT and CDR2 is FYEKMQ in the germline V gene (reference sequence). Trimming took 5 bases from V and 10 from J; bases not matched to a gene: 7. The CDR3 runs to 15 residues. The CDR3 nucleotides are TGTGCCAGCAGCACCCGACTAGCGGGAGGGAAGGAGCAGTTCTTC. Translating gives CASSTRLAGGKEQFF.

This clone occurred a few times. In DNA, the CDR3 is TGTGCCAGTAGTATCACTGGTTCACCCCTCCACTTT. Residues: CASSITGSPLHF. This rearrangement joins TRBV19 to TRBJ1-6; D remains unclear. This CDR3 has 12 amino acids. Germline V CDR1 and CDR2: LNHDA, SQIVND (reference sequence). V lost 3 bases and J lost 9, with 6 bases in between. The variable domain in full, completed from reference TRBV19 and TRBJ1-6, reads DGGITQSPKYLFRKEGQNVTLSCEQNLNHDAMYWYRQDPGQGLRLIYYSQIVNDFQKGDIAEGYSVSREKKESFPLTVTSAQKNPTAFYLCASSITGSPLHFGNGTRLTVT.

The CDR3 DNA follows: TGTGCCAGCAGGAGGACTAGCGGGGGGGCCTACAATGAGCAGTTCTTC. This sequence encodes CASRRTSGGAYNEQFF. J is TRBJ2-1 and V is TRBV2, with 15 nucleotides matching TRBD2. Germline-derived CDR1 and CDR2 are SNHLY and FYNNEI. CDR3 size: 16 residues. V trimming: 6 bases; J trimming: 2 bases; junction bases outside the gene matches: 2.

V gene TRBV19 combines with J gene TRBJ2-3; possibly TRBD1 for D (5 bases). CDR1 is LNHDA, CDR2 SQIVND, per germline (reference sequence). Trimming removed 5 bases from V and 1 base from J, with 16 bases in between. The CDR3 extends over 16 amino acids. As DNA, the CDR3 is TGTGCCAGTAGTCCCCGAGGTGGCAGGGGCACAGATACGCAGTATTTT. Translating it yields CASSPRGGRGTDTQYF.

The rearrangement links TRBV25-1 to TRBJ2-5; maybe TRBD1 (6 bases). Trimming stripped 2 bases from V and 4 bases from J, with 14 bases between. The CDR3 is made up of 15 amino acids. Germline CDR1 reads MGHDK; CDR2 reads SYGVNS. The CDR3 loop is CASSELRGKGETQYF. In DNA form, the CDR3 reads TGTGCCAGCAGTGAACTGAGGGGGAAGGGAGAGACCCAGTACTTC.

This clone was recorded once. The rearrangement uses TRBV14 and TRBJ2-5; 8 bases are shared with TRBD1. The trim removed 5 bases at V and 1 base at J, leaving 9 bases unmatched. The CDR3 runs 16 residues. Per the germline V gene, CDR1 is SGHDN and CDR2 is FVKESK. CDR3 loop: CASSTLPGGRQETQYF. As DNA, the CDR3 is TGTGCCAGCAGCACCCTCCCAGGGGGCCGCCAAGAGACCCAGTACTTC.

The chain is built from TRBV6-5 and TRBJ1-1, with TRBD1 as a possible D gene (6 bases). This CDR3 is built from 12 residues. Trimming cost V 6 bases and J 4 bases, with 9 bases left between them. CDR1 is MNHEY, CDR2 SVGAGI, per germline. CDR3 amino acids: CASRADSTEAFF. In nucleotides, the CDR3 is TGTGCCAGCAGGGCGGACAGCACTGAAGCTTTCTTT.

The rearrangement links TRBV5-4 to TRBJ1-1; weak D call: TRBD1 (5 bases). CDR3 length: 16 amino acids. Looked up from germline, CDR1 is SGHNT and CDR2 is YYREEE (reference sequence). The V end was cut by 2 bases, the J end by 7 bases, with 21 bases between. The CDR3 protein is CASSFDGGGLLGEAFF. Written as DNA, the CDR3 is TGTGCCAGCAGCTTTGATGGGGGGGGTCTCCTGGGTGAAGCTTTCTTT.

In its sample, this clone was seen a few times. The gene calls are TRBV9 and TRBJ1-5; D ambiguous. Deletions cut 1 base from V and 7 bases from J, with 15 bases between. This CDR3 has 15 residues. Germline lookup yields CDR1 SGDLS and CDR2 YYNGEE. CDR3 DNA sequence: TGTGCCAGCAGCGTATCCGACAATCTAAACCAGCCCCAGCATTTT. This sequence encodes CASSVSDNLNQPQHF.

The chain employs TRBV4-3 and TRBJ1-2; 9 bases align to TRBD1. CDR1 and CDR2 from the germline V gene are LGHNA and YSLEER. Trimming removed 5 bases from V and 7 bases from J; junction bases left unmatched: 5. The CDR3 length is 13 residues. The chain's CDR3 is CASSSTGGAGYTF. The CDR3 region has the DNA TGCGCCAGCAGCTCAACAGGGGGCGCTGGCTACACCTTC.

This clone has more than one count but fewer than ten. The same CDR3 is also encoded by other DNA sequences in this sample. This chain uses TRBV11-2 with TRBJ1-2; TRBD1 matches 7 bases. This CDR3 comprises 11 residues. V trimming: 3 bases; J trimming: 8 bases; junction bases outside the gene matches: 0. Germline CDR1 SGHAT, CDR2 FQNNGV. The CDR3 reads CASSFRGGYTF. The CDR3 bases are TGTGCCAGCAGCTTCAGGGGGGGCTACACCTTC.

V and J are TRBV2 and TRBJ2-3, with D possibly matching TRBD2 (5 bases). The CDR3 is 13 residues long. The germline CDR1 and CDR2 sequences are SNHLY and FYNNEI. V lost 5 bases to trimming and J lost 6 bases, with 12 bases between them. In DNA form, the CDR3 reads TGTGCCAGCAGTCCCGGACTGGGGGATACGCAGTATTTT. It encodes CASSPGLGDTQYF.

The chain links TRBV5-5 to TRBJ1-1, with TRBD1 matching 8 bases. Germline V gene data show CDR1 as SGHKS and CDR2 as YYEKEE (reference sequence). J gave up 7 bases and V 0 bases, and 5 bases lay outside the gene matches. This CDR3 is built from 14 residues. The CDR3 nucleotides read TGTGCCAGCAGCTTGGCCGGGACAGGCCTTGAAGCTTTCTTT. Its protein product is CASSLAGTGLEAFF. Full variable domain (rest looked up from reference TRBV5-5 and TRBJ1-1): DAGVTQSPTHLIKTRGQQVTLRCSPISGHKSVSWYQQVLGQGPQFIFQYYEKEERGRGNFPDRFSARQFPNYSSELNVNALLLGDSALYLCASSLAGTGLEAFFGQGTRLTVV.

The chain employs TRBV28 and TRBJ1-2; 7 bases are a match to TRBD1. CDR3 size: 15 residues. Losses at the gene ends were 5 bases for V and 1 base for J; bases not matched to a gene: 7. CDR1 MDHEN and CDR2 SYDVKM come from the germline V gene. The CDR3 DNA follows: TGTGCCAGCAGTCCCGGACAGGTTTTTAACTATGGCTACACCTTC. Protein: CASSPGQVFNYGYTF.

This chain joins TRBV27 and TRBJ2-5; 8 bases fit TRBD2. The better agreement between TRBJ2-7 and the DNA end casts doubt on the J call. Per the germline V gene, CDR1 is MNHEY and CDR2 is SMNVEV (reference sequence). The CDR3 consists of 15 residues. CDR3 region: CASSFSGGGFYEQYF. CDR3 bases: TGTGCCAGCAGTTTTAGCGGCGGGGGGTTCTACGAGCAGTACTTC.